This T cell receptor beta chain comes out of a study of Graves' ophthalmopathy and Graves' hyperthyroidism. Trimming left V 2 bases short and J 8 bases short, with 13 bases between. Germline CDR1 SGHTA, CDR2 FQGNSA. This CDR3 comprises 14 residues. Amplification targeted the TCR beta CDR3 regions, with RNA transcripts as the source material. The first-round RT-PCR employed HTBI primers together with the Qiagen OneStep RT-PCR kit. A multiplex PCR was then performed as the second round. Via MiXCR, TCRdb re-called the multiplex PCR reads, giving one row per CDR3 protein. The sample yields around 170,000 distinct CDR3 sequences, under 40% seen once. This clonotype was picked up many times. What it recognizes is unknown. Ophthalmopathy donors' eye disease showed moderate-to-severe activity, CAS of at least 3, NOSPECS of at least 4 and duration under 3 months. Findings of the study overall: For predicting ophthalmopathy progression, the model had 55% to 71% sensitivity and 72% to 85% specificity.

The receptor was isolated from a woman aged 40 to 49 with Graves' ophthalmopathy. This chain connects TRBV7-2 to TRBJ1-5; tentatively, D is TRBD1 (5 bases). The sample comprised peripheral blood. The CDR3 DNA reads as TGTGCCAGCAGCTTAAACGGGGCTAGGGAGCCCCAGCATTTT. This sequence encodes CASSLNGAREPQHF.